This paragraph covers one TCR beta chain sequence. Its target is unknown. The sample comes from a study of yellow fever vaccine responses in identical twins. Study-level findings and limits: In identical twins, vaccine T cell responses appeared partly shared and partly individual.

The CDR3 is 16 amino acids. V lost 2 bases to trimming and J lost 0 bases; unmatched junction nucleotides: 7. Germline V gene data show CDR1 as SGHTA and CDR2 as FQGNSA. TCRdb re-analysed the RT-PCR reads in MiXCR, keeping a single row per CDR3 protein. The table shows 5,000 to 6,500 distinct CDR3 sequences, with about nine tenths occurring only once. The chain carries TRBV7-2 and TRBJ2-7; 7 nucleotides line up with TRBD2. The TCR comes from a woman between 18 and 29 years old who received the yellow fever vaccine. The sample consisted of T cells from blood (PBMCs), unsorted or a sorted subset (not recorded which), taken before or after yellow fever vaccination (not recorded which). CDR3: CASSLWPAGSSYEQYF. CDR3 DNA: TGTGCCAGCAGCTTATGGCCAGCGGGAAGCTCCTACGAGCAGTACTTC.